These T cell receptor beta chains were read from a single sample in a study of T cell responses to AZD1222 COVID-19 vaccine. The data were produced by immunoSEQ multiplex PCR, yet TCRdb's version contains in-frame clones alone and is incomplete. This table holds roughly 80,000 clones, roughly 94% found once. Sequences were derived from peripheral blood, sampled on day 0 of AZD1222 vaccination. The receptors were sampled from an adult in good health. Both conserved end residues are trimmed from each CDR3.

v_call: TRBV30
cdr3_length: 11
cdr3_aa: AWSVGGDYEQY

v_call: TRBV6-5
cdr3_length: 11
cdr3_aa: AGQTGGGDEQY

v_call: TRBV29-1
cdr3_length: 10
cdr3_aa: SARQGGEEQY

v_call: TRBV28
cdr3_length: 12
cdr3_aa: ASSDAKTRETQY

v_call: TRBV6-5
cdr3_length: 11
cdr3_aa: ASSYVGGDEAF

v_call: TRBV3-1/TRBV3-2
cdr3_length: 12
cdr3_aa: ASSLDRGPYEQY

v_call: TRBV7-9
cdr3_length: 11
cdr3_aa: ASSRTNTGELF

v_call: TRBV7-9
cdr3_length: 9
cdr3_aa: ASSREGEQY

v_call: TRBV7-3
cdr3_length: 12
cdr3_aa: ASSSTTGDYGYT

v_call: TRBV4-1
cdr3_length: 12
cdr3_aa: ASSPRDTGYEQY

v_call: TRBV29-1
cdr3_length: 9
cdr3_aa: TTGDVDGYT

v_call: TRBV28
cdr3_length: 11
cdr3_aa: ASSLGGKTEAF

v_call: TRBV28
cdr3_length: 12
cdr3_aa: ASSLAGRTDTQY

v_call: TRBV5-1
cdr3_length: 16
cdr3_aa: ASALPLLAGGSYNEQF

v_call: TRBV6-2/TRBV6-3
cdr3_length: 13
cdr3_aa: ASSPRALAGVSQY

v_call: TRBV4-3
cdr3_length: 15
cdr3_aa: ASSQDGGTGVNNIQY

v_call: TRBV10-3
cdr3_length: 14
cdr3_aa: AISESAGYNTGELF

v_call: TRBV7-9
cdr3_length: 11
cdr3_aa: AITTGEGNTIY

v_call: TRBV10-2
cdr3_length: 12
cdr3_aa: ASSVTGSNTEAF

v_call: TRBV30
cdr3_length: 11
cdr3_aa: AWSVSGRGGYT

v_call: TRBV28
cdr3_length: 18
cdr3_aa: ASSFRLAGSGTLAKNIQY

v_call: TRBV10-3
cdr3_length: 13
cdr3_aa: AISEWTGGSYEQY

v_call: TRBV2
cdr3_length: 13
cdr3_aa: ASSPRASAVNEQF

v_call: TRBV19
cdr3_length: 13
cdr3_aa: ASSGGLAFSYEQY

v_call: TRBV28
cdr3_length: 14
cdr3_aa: ASSRPIGATNEKLF

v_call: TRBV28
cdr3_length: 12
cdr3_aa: ASSFSGRANIQY

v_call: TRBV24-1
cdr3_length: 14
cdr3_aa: ATSHNQAQGYNEQF